The present T cell receptor beta chain was sequenced within a study of cytomegalovirus exposure and HLA in healthy donors. Study findings and constraints: Roughly 170 TCR beta chains were listed as cytomegalovirus-associated. High specificity and sensitivity for cytomegalovirus status were reported for the classifier.

Germline V CDR1 and CDR2: MNHEY, SMNVEV (reference sequence). J was trimmed by 1 base and V by 3 bases; bases with no gene match: 3. CDR3 length equals 15 residues. Remarks on this clone: Its target is unknown. The sample contains more than one DNA sequence encoding this CDR3.

PCR primers comprised 60 Vbeta and 13 Jbeta primers. Produced via immunoSEQ multiplex PCR; TCRdb's table is partial and in-frame only. The sample has under 150,000 clones; 76% are singletons. The receptor's source is a man younger than 30 in good health and CMV-seronegative. V and J are TRBV27 and TRBJ2-3; 8 bases align to TRBD1. What was sequenced was PBMCs. The CDR3 region has the DNA TGTGCCAGCAGTTTTGGGACAGGCGGCACAGATACGCAGTATTTT. As protein: CASSFGTGGTDTQYF.